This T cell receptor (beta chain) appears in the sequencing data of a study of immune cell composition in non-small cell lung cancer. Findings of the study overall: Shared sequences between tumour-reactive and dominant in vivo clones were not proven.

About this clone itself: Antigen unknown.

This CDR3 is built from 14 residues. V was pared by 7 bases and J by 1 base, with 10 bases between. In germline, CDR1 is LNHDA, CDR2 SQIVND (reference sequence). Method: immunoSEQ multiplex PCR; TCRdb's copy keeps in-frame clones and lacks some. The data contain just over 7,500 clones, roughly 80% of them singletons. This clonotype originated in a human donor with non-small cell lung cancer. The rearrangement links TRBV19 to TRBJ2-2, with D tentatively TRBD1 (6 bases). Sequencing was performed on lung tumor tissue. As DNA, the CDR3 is TGTGCCAGTACTAGGGGACAGAACACCGGGGAGCTGTTTTTT. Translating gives CASTRGQNTGELFF.